These T cell receptor beta chains were read from a single sample in a study of blood T cell repertoires in COVID-19. TCRdb's table, derived via immunoSEQ multiplex PCR, lists solely in-frame clones and lacks some. Altogether over 150,000 clones are present, 75% to 90% being singletons, with the ten largest covering about a tenth. The sequenced material came from peripheral blood. Receptors were obtained from a woman older than 75 with active or convalescent COVID-19. The CDR3 runs from the conserved cysteine through the conserved F or W. The order of the fields is V gene, clone size, CDR3 protein. Clone size is stated in some rows and not others, as once, few, many or a class when expanded.

>TRBV7-9|-
CASNYNPLGADTDTQYF
>TRBV5-1|-
CASSGGGSSYNEQFF
>TRBV6-1|-
CASSGAGDFTDTQYF
>TRBV7-2|-
CASSETGAYNEQFF
>TRBV19|-
CASSIGEDTQYF
>TRBV9|-
CASSVRDSQETQYF
>TRBV2|many
CASRATGGWSYEQYF
>TRBV11-2|-
CASSLAPDRVGNTEAFF
>TRBV6-2/TRBV6-3|-
CASSLFSYNEQFF
>TRBV9|-
CARSVGQRGGADTQYF
>TRBV2|-
CASSSDRGQPQHF
>TRBV11-2|-
CASSLELAPFF
>TRBV5-6|-
CASRRWIGAYTF
>TRBV6-5|-
CATYRWAQGGNTIYF
>TRBV27|-
CASSSRTGGPLGSNQPQHF
>TRBV7-6|-
CASSPDGGVSTDTQYF
>TRBV4-1|-
CASSQVPGNNEKLFF
>TRBV3-1/TRBV3-2|-
CASSGGYEQYF
>TRBV18|-
CASSPQGTYEQYF
>TRBV19|-
CASSIAAGEGTYEQYF
>TRBV6-5|-
CASRPGLAGGHEQFF
>TRBV6-2/TRBV6-3|-
CASSKQGLSSYNEQFF
>TRBV7-2|-
CASSLAPQGLKTQYF
>TRBV10-1|-
CASQRGLQETQYF
>TRBV6-5|-
CASSLSGTDYQPQHF
>TRBV12-3/TRBV12-4|few
CASSSLTDTQYF
>TRBV9|-
CASSVAGTGAQGGYTF
>TRBV2|-
CASSEALIDTQYF
>TRBV4-3|-
CASSHRTGGGTDTQYF
>TRBV5-1|-
CASSPAGTGRFDTQYF
>TRBV18|few
CASSPDGSYQPQHF
>TRBV3-1/TRBV3-2|-
CASSHRGGGRVF
>TRBV27|-
CASSLRWGENTEAFF
>TRBV4-3|-
CASSQDRSGGYTEAFF
>TRBV5-1|-
CASGGDSYGYTF
>TRBV6-2/TRBV6-3|few
CASSLSSRWFNIQYF
>TRBV14|-
CASSLSGVNTGELFF
>TRBV29-1|few
CSVKQGQGHTGELFF
>TRBV3-1/TRBV3-2|-
CASSQVPGGAQETQYF
>TRBV3-1/TRBV3-2|-
CASSDWTSGPYEQYF
>TRBV4-1|-
CASSQDKWTASEKLFF
>TRBV12-5|once
CACGLALGGGSVYNSPLHF
>TRBV5-1|-
CASRTTDMYEQYF
>TRBV12-3/TRBV12-4|-
CASSSDPSGVQYF